This is a list of T cell receptor beta chains from one sample in a study of T cell responses to AZD1222 COVID-19 vaccine. TCRdb's table, derived via immunoSEQ multiplex PCR, lists solely in-frame clones and lacks some. The sample yields roughly 180,000 clones, about 92% seen once. The sequencing used peripheral blood, collected 28 days after the second AZD1222 dose. The origin of the receptors is an adult who received the AZD1222 COVID-19 vaccine. Each CDR3 is given with its conserved first and last residue. D genes are given only for firm matches. Not every row has a clone size; where given, it reads once, few, many or a size class.

TRBV27	NA	TRBJ2-3	NA	CASSFGPTDTQYF	TGTGCCAGCAGTTTTGGACCCACAGATACGCAGTATTTT
TRBV12-5	few	TRBJ1-2	NA	CASGFGGDTHYGYTF	TGTGCTAGTGGTTTTGGAGGGGACACACACTATGGCTACACCTTC
TRBV12-3/TRBV12-4	once	TRBJ1-1	NA	CASSFDMNTEAFF	TGTGCCAGCAGTTTCGATATGAACACTGAAGCTTTCTTT
TRBV3-1/TRBV3-2	NA	TRBJ2-2	TRBD1	CASSQTGGTGELFF	TGTGCCAGCAGCCAAACAGGGGGGACCGGGGAGCTGTTTTTT
TRBV18	few	TRBJ2-4	NA	CASSQDQNIQYF	TGTGCCAGCTCACAGGATCAGAACATTCAGTACTTC
TRBV5-6	NA	TRBJ1-1	TRBD1	CASSLDRGVTEAFF	TGTGCCAGCAGCTTGGACAGGGGGGTGACTGAAGCTTTCTTT
TRBV27	few	TRBJ2-5	NA	CASSERGTYGETQYF	TGTGCCAGCAGTGAAAGGGGGACATATGGGGAGACCCAGTACTTC
TRBV7-2	NA	TRBJ2-7	TRBD1	CASSNQGARYEQYF	TGTGCCAGCAGCAACCAGGGGGCGAGGTACGAGCAGTACTTC
TRBV12-3/TRBV12-4	NA	TRBJ1-1	NA	CASSLQGEAFF	TGTGCCAGCAGTTTGCAGGGTGAAGCTTTCTTT
TRBV10-1	NA	TRBJ1-1	NA	CASRDSHSMNTEAFF	TGCGCCAGCAGAGATTCACATTCCATGAACACTGAAGCTTTCTTT
TRBV28	NA	TRBJ2-1	TRBD1	CASRSGGTGAYNEQFF	TGTGCCAGCAGGAGTGGGGGGACAGGGGCTTACAATGAGCAGTTCTTC
TRBV11-3	NA	TRBJ2-2	NA	CASSRPTGSGTGELFF	TGTGCCAGCAGCCGACCGACAGGCTCGGGCACCGGGGAGCTGTTTTTT
TRBV5-4	once	TRBJ1-5	NA	CASSVDDQPQHF	TGTGCCAGCAGCGTGGACGATCAGCCCCAGCATTTT
TRBV4-3	NA	TRBJ1-3	NA	CASSQIRTGKSSGNTIYF	TGCGCCAGCAGCCAAATTCGGACTGGTAAGAGTTCTGGAAACACCATATATTTT
TRBV5-1	NA	TRBJ2-1	NA	CASTLGTPAYNEQFF	TGCGCCAGTACTCTCGGGACACCGGCCTACAATGAGCAGTTCTTC
TRBV6-5	few	TRBJ1-1	TRBD1	CASRGGTGFSAFF	TGTGCCAGCAGAGGCGGGACAGGGTTCTCAGCTTTCTTT
TRBV5-4	NA	TRBJ1-1	NA	CASSQWTDTEAFF	TGTGCCAGCAGCCAATGGACAGACACTGAAGCTTTCTTT
TRBV27	NA	TRBJ1-1	NA	CASTFPPTGSGTEAFF	TGTGCCAGCACTTTCCCCCCGACAGGCTCGGGCACTGAAGCTTTCTTT
TRBV6-5	NA	TRBJ1-1	TRBD1	CATTGQGRTEAFF	TGTGCCACCACGGGACAGGGGCGGACTGAAGCTTTCTTT
TRBV10-2	NA	TRBJ1-5	NA	CASSEGSTADQPQHF	TGCGCCAGCAGCGAAGGTTCTACCGCGGATCAGCCCCAGCATTTT
TRBV19	NA	TRBJ1-2	TRBD1	CASTLTGDYGYTF	TGTGCCAGTACCCTAACAGGGGACTATGGCTACACCTTC
TRBV25-1	NA	TRBJ2-7	NA	CASSVTLYEQYF	TGTGCCAGCAGTGTAACGCTCTACGAGCAGTACTTC
TRBV19	NA	TRBJ1-5	TRBD1	CASSATGEVQPQHF	TGTGCCAGTAGTGCCACAGGGGAGGTTCAGCCCCAGCATTTT
TRBV19	NA	TRBJ2-6	NA	CASSILGMGANVLTF	TGTGCCAGTAGTATACTTGGGATGGGGGCCAACGTCCTGACTTTC
TRBV27	NA	TRBJ1-1	NA	CASSGTSRGQEAFF	TGTGCCAGCAGTGGGACAAGCCGGGGACAAGAAGCTTTCTTT
TRBV6-1	NA	TRBJ2-1	NA	CASRPGQNEQFF	TGTGCCAGCAGGCCTGGCCAAAATGAGCAGTTCTTC